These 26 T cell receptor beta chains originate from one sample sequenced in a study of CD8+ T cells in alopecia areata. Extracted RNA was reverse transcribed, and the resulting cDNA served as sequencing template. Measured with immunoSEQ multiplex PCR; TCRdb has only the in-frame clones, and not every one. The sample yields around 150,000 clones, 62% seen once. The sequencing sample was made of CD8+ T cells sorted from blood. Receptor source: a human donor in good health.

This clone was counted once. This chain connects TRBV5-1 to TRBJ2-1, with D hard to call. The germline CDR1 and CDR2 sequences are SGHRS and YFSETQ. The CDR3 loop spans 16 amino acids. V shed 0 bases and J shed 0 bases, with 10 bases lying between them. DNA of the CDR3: TGCGCCAGCAGCTTGGGCTCGCTAAGCTCCTACAATGAGCAGTTCTTC. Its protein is CASSLGSLSSYNEQFF.

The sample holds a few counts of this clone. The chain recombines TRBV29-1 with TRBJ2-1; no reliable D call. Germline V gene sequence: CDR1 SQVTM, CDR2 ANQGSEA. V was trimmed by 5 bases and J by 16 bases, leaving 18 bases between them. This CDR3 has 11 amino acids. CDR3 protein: CSVYTDLTFFF. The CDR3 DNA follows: TGCAGCGTTTACACTGATTTGACCTTTTTCTTC.

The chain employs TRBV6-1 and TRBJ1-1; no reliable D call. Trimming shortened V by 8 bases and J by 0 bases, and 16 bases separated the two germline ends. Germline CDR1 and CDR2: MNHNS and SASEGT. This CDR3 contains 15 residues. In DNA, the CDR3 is TGTGCCAGCTGGGAGGCTGCTCTCATGAACACTGAAGCTTTCTTT. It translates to CASWEAALMNTEAFF.

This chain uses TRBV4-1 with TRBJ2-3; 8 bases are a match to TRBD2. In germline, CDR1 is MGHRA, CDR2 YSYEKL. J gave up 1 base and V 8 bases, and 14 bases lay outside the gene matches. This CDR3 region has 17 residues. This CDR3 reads CASSARASGSGTDTQYF. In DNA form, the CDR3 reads TGCGCCAGCTCAGCCCGAGCGAGCGGGAGCGGCACAGATACGCAGTATTTT.

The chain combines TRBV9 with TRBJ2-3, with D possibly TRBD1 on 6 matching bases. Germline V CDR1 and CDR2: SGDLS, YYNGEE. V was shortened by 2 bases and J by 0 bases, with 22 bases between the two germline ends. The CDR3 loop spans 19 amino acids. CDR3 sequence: CASSVAFGGAKRSTDTQYF. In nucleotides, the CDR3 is TGTGCCAGCAGCGTGGCTTTTGGGGGCGCCAAAAGAAGCACAGATACGCAGTATTTT.

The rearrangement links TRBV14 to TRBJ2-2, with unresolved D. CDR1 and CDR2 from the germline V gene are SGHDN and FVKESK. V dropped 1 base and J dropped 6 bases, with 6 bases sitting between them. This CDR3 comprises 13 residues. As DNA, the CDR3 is TGTGCCAGCAGCCAAGTTTCCCCCGGGGAGCTGTTTTTT. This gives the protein CASSQVSPGELFF.

CDR3 nucleotides: TGCGCCAGCAGCCCAGTTGCTTTGAGCGATGGCTACACCTTC. Translating gives CASSPVALSDGYTF. The chain recombines TRBV4-1 with TRBJ1-2; D is uncertain. The CDR3 length is 14 residues. The V and J ends lost 4 bases and 6 bases respectively, with 15 bases between them. Germline V gene lookup returns CDR1 MGHRA and CDR2 YSYEKL.

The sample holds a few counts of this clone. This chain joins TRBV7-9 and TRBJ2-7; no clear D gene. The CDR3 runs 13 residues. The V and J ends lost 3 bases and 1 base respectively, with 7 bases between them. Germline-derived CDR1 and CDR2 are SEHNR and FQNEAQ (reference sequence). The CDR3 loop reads CASSLQDSYEQYF. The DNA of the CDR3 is TGTGCCAGCAGCTTGCAGGATTCCTACGAGCAGTACTTC.

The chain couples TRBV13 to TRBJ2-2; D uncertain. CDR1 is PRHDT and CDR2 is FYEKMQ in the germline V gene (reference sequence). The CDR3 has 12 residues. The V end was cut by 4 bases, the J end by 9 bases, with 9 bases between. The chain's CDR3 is CASSSDPRELFF. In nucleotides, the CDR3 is TGTGCCAGCAGCTCGGACCCCAGGGAGCTGTTTTTT.

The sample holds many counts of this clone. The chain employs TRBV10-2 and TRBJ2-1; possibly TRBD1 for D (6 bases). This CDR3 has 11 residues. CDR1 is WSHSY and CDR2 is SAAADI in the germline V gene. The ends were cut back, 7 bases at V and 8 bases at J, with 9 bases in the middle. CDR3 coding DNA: TGCGCCAGCACAAACAGGGATGAGCAGTTCTTC. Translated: CASTNRDEQFF.

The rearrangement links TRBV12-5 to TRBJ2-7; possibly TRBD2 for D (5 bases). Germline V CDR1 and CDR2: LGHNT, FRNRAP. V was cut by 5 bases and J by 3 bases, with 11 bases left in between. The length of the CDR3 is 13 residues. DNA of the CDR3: TGTGCTAGTGGTCTAGGACGGGGCTACGAGCAGTACTTC. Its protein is CASGLGRGYEQYF.

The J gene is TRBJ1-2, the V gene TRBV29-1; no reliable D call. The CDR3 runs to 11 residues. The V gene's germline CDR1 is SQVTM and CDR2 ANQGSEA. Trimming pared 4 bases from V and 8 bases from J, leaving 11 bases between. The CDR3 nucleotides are TGCAGCGTTGGGGCAGCTAAAGGCTACACCTTC. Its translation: CSVGAAKGYTF. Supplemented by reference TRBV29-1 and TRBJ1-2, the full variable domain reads SAVISQKPSRDICQRGTSLTIQCQVDSQVTMMFWYRQQPGQSLTLIATANQGSEATYESGFVIDKFPISRPNLTFSTLTVSNMSPEDSSIYLCSVGAAKGYTFGSGTRLTVV.

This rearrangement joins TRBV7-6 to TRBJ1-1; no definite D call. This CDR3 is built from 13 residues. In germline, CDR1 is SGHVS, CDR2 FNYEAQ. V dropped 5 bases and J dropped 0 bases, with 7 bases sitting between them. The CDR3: CASSQELNTEAFF. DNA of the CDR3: TGTGCCAGCAGCCAAGAACTGAACACTGAAGCTTTCTTT. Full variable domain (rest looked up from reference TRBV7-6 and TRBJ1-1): GAGVSQSPRYKVTKRGQDVALRCDPISGHVSLYWYRQALGQGPEFLTYFNYEAQQDKSGLPNDRFSAERPEGSISTLTIQRTEQRDSAMYRCASSQELNTEAFFGQGTRLTVV.

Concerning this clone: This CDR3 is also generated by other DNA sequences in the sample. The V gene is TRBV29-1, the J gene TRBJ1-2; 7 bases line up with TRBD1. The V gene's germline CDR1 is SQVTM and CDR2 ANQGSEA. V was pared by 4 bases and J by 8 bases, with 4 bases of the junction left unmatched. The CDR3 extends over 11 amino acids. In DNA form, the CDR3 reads TGCAGCGTTGCTGACAGGGAAGGCTACACCTTC. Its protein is CSVADREGYTF.

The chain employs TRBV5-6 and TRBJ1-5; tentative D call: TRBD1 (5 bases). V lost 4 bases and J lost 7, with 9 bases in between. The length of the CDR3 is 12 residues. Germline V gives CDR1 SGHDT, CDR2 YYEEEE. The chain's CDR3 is CASSQGVQPQHF. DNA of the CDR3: TGTGCCAGCAGCCAGGGCGTCCAGCCCCAGCATTTT.

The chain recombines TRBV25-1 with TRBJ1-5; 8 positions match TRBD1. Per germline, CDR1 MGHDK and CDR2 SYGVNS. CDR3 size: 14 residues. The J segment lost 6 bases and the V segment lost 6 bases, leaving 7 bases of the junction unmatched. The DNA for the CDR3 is TGTGCCAGCAGAGGACAGGGACTCGTTCAGCCCCAGCATTTT. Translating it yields CASRGQGLVQPQHF.

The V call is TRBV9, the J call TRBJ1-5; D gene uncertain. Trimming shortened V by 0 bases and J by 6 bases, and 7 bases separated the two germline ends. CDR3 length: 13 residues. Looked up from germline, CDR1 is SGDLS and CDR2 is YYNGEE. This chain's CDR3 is CASSVEPGQPQHF. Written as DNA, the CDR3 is TGTGCCAGCAGCGTAGAACCGGGTCAGCCCCAGCATTTT.

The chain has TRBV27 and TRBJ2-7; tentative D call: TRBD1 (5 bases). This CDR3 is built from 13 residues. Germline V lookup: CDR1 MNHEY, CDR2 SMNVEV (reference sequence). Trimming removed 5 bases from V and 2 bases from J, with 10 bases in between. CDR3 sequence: CASSLTEAYEQYF. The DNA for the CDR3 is TGTGCCAGCAGTCTGACAGAGGCCTACGAGCAGTACTTC.

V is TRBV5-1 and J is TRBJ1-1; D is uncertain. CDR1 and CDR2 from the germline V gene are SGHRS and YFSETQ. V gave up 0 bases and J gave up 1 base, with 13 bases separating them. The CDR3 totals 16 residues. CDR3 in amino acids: CASSLDYARRNTEAFF. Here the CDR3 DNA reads TGCGCCAGCAGCTTGGATTACGCACGACGGAACACTGAAGCTTTCTTT.

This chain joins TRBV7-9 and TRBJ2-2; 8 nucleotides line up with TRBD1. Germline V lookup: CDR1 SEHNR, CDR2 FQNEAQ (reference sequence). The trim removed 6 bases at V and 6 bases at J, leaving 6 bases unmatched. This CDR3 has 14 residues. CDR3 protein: CASSGTGLSGELFF. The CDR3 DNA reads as TGTGCCAGCAGTGGGACAGGTCTATCCGGGGAGCTGTTTTTT.

The CDR3 protein is CASSRSSTDTQYF. For the CDR3, the DNA is TGTGCCAGCAGCCGCTCTAGCACAGATACGCAGTATTTT. The genes are TRBV28 and TRBJ2-3; D is uncertain. Per germline, CDR1 MDHEN and CDR2 SYDVKM. The CDR3 loop spans 13 amino acids. Trimming took off 6 bases at V and 0 bases at J, with 7 bases between the two ends.

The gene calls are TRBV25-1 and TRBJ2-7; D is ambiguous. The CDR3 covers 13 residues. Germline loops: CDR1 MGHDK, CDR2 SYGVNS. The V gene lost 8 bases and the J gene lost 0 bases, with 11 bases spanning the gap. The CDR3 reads CASQAVDSYEQYF. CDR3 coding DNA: TGTGCCAGCCAGGCGGTAGACTCCTACGAGCAGTACTTC.

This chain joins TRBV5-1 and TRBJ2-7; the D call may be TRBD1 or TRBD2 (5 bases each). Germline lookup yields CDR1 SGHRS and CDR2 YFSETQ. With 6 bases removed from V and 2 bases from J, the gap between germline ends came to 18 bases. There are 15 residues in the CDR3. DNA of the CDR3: TGCGCCAGCACATCCTGGGGGTCAGGGACCTACGAGCAGTACTTC. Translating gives CASTSWGSGTYEQYF.

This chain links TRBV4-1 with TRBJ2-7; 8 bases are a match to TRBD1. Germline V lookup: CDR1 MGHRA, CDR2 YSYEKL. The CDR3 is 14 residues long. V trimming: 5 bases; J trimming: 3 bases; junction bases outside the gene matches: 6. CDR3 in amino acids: CASSWGTGDYEQYF. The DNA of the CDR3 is TGCGCCAGCAGCTGGGGGACAGGTGACTACGAGCAGTACTTC.

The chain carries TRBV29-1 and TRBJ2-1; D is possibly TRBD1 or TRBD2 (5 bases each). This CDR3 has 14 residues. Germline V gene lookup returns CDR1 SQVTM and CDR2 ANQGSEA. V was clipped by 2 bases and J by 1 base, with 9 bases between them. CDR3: CSVEWGSSYNEQFF. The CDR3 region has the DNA TGCAGCGTTGAATGGGGGAGTTCCTACAATGAGCAGTTCTTC.

The CDR3 sequence is CASSQVRGARSGYEQYF. The CDR3 DNA follows: TGTGCCAGCAGCCAAGTACGCGGGGCGCGATCTGGCTACGAGCAGTACTTC. The chain uses TRBV14 and TRBJ2-7; D is perhaps TRBD2 (6 bases). Germline-derived CDR1 and CDR2 are SGHDN and FVKESK. Trimming left V 1 base short and J 3 bases short, with 19 bases between. The CDR3 sequence is 17 residues long.